This T cell receptor beta chain was obtained from a study of T cell repertoires in aging, cancer and after chemotherapy (dated by TCRdb to the late 2010s). Concerning the study at large: Donors were distributed across six age groups ranging from 30 or younger to 70 or older, with at least three individuals included per group. In the solid tumor group, the paired samples taken before and after chemotherapy came from patients with brain tumors (glioblastoma) who were receiving therapy based on temozolomide. Roughly 9.6 million TCR reads were contained in the full dataset. The study profiled peripheral blood TCR beta repertoires from healthy donors and cancer patients to examine immunoaging and T cell reconstitution after chemotherapy. Alongside fewer than 100 healthy donors serving as a reference group, the cohort included some 220 cancer patients, of whom roughly 92 had hematological cancers and 124 had solid cancers.

Multiplex touch-down PCR with a mixed TRB-A/B primer pool was used to amplify rearranged TRB sequences covering the V, D and J segments. Illumina adapters and sample indices were attached to the amplicons in two consecutive PCR reactions using Phusion HS II polymerase. Amplicons were gel-purified with the NucleoSpin Gel and PCR Clean-up kit, then checked with Qubit and an Agilent 2100 Bioanalyzer. Sequencing of libraries was carried out on an Illumina MiSeq in 600-cycle, single-indexed, paired-end runs. As for how the authors treated the data: MiXCR versions 2.12 and 3.0.5 were used to process the TRB sequences. A clone was defined as each unique CDR3 nucleotide sequence, and only productive sequences supported by at least two reads were kept. Repertoire metrics included Shannon diversity, evenness, clonality (one minus evenness), and alpha-parameterized diversity profiles from alpha 0 to 5. The IGoR algorithm was used to compute generation probabilities of clones in paired pre- and post-chemotherapy samples. In TCRdb, the public reads were trimmed at Q25 with fastp and aligned with MiXCR, with productive beta chains retained. Merged by CDR3 protein, the rows form single entries marked with the most common genes and DNA. The V and J calls here are based on TCRdb, not the publication. For this sample there are some 7,700 distinct CDR3 sequences; approximately 50% appear just once. The ten largest clones capture 3.5% of the sample.

According to the germline V gene, CDR1 reads LGHNA and CDR2 reads YSLEER. Relative to germline, V is 4 bases shorter and J is 2 bases shorter, with 14 bases between their ends. The CDR3 contains 15 residues, cysteine and phenylalanine counted. This entry keeps only the CDR3 DNA: 45 bases, framed from base 1. This clonotype was seen a single time. Its antigen remains undetermined. No clone much larger than this one lies a single base away; base qualities are absent. One read offers little support. Results the study describes overall, beyond this receptor: Untreated patients with hematological or solid cancers showed significantly lower blood TCR diversity and higher clonality than age-matched healthy donors. In both cancer cohorts, median generation probability rose over the chemotherapy interval, which suggests that the repertoire was reconstituted through rebound thymic output. It was noted by the authors that conclusions about immunological memory after chemotherapy cannot be drawn from the repertoire data. In healthy donors, the drop in TCR diversity with age came mainly from a loss of richness, whereas in cancer patients a loss of evenness also played a part.

Genomic DNA extracted from peripheral blood, rather than sorted cells or RNA, was used as the source for amplification of TCR beta rearrangements. The specimen sequenced was blood. The sequence was collected from a human donor with a solid tumor. The sequence joins TRBV4-3 to TRBJ1-2, and TRBD1 may be the D gene, going by 5 matching bases. Here is the DNA: TGCGCCAGCAGCCCTATGGGCGGGGGAAACTATGGCTACACCTTC. It translates as CASSPMGGGNYGYTF.